These 30 T cell receptor beta chains were sequenced from one sample in a study of T cells after posttransplantation cyclophosphamide. Control samples came 1 year after myeloablative marrow transplants with methotrexate plus calcineurin inhibitor. Clones were sequenced by immunoSEQ multiplex PCR, and TCRdb holds only the in-frame ones, with some missing. The sample shows roughly 4,900 clones, 73% of them seen only once. The sample here was PBMCs, taken roughly 320 days after allogeneic stem cell transplant with calcineurin inhibitor and methotrexate. The receptors originated from a female patient aged 50-60 years who received an allogeneic stem cell transplant from an unrelated donor, was CMV-positive, and had acute and chronic GVHD. Some T cells may be transferred from the graft donor.

The genes are TRBV7-9 and TRBJ1-1, with 10 bases fitting TRBD1. The V gene's germline CDR1 is SEHNR and CDR2 FQNEAQ (reference sequence). The CDR3 is 16 residues long. V lost 5 bases, J lost 4 bases, and 10 bases stayed unmatched. The CDR3 is CASSTGTGEFGTEAFF. The CDR3, as DNA: TGTGCCAGCAGCACCGGGACAGGGGAATTTGGCACTGAAGCTTTCTTT.

CDR3 coding DNA: TGTGCCAGCAGTTTATACAGGGGACTCTCCTACGAGCAGTACTTC. Translation gives CASSLYRGLSYEQYF. The chain carries TRBV28 and TRBJ2-7; D perhaps matches TRBD1 (7 bases). Germline V gene lookup returns CDR1 MDHEN and CDR2 SYDVKM. Trimming removed 1 base from V and 0 bases from J, with 10 bases in between. The length of the CDR3 is 15 residues.

V and J are TRBV18 and TRBJ2-7; 11 bases map to TRBD2. CDR3 length: 16 amino acids. Germline lookup yields CDR1 KGHSH and CDR2 LQKENI. J gave up 0 bases and V 0 bases, and 1 base lay outside the gene matches. CDR3 region: CASSPPGLAASYEQYF. Here the CDR3 DNA reads TGTGCCAGCTCACCACCGGGACTAGCGGCCTCCTACGAGCAGTACTTC.

The chain has TRBV6-5 and TRBJ2-7, with 9 bases that match TRBD1. Germline V gene data show CDR1 as MNHEY and CDR2 as SVGAGI. Trimming removed 6 bases from V and 2 bases from J; junction bases left unmatched: 8. This CDR3 is 15 amino acids long. CDR3 bases: TGTGCCAGCAGCAGAGGACAGGGGAGCCCCTACGAGCAGTACTTC. This encodes CASSRGQGSPYEQYF.

The CDR3 spells CASSEGLAGPYNEQFF. As DNA, the CDR3 is TGTGCCAGCAGCGAAGGACTAGCGGGGCCCTACAATGAGCAGTTCTTC. The chain links TRBV14 to TRBJ2-1; the match to TRBD2 covers 12 bases. With 5 bases clipped from V and 2 bases from J, the junction kept 4 bases outside the gene matches. Germline assignment: CDR1 SGHDN and CDR2 FVKESK. The CDR3 spans 16 residues.

The chain couples TRBV4-1 to TRBJ2-7; D remains unclear. The ends were cut back, 0 bases at V and 1 base at J, with 10 bases in the middle. Germline CDR1 is MGHRA and CDR2 is YSYEKL. This CDR3 comprises 15 residues. For the CDR3, the DNA is TGCGCCAGCAGCCAAGATCCGACTGTATCCTACGAGCAGTACTTC. The encoded protein is CASSQDPTVSYEQYF.

The V gene is TRBV11-2, the J gene TRBJ1-1, with 8 nucleotides matching TRBD1. J gave up 6 bases and V 4 bases, and 4 bases lay outside the gene matches. The germline V gene encodes CDR1 SGHAT and CDR2 FQNNGV. The CDR3 totals 13 residues. The CDR3 bases are TGTGCCAGCAGCTCGTGGACAGGGTCTGAAGCTTTCTTT. Translated, it gives CASSSWTGSEAFF.

The DNA for the CDR3 is TGTGCCAGCAGCCACCGGGACAGGGGGCAGAAGACCCAGTACTTC. As protein: CASSHRDRGQKTQYF. The chain recombines TRBV5-7 with TRBJ2-5, with 12 bases aligning to TRBD1. TRBV5-7 counts as an open reading frame of uncertain function. The junction had 7 bases not matched to a gene; V was cut back by 4 bases and J by 6 bases. This CDR3 region has 15 residues.

The rearrangement joins TRBV13 to TRBJ2-7, with D perhaps matching TRBD1 (6 bases). Germline V gives CDR1 PRHDT, CDR2 FYEKMQ (reference sequence). The CDR3 extends over 13 amino acids. V was trimmed by 5 bases and J by 7 bases, leaving 15 bases between them. CDR3 residues: CASSPLRGSEQYF. As DNA, the CDR3 is TGTGCCAGCAGCCCGTTAAGGGGGAGTGAGCAGTACTTC.

This chain links TRBV30 with TRBJ1-6, with a possible D match to TRBD1 (5 bases). Per germline, CDR1 GTSNPN and CDR2 SVGIG (reference sequence). The CDR3 is 15 residues long. Trimming took 1 base from V and 4 from J, leaving 11 bases between them. As DNA, the CDR3 is TGTGCCTGGAGTGGGGGGGTTCGATATAATTCACCCCTCCACTTT. Protein: CAWSGGVRYNSPLHF.

CDR3: CASSFPGISTDTQYF. In DNA form, the CDR3 reads TGTGCCAGCAGTTTCCCCGGGATAAGCACAGATACGCAGTATTTT. The chain employs TRBV28 and TRBJ2-3, with D perhaps matching TRBD2 (5 bases). V lost 3 bases and J 0 bases, leaving 10 bases between the germline ends. The CDR3 sequence is 15 residues long. Germline loops: CDR1 MDHEN, CDR2 SYDVKM.

By share, this clone counts as large (0.1 to 1%). The chain combines TRBV6-6 with TRBJ1-1; D remains unclear. Germline V gives CDR1 MNHNY, CDR2 SVGAGI (reference sequence). The CDR3 extends over 14 amino acids. Trimming took 8 bases from V and 5 from J, leaving 18 bases between them. The CDR3 region has the DNA TGTGCCAGCCTTTTGGGTGGAAGAGGGACTGAAGCTTTCTTT. Protein sequence: CASLLGGRGTEAFF.

This clone has more than one count but fewer than ten. The CDR3 reads CAISEGGPEKLFF. The CDR3 nucleotides read TGTGCCATCAGTGAAGGGGGCCCTGAAAAACTGTTTTTT. The V gene is TRBV10-3, the J gene TRBJ1-4; 7 bases map to TRBD1. Trimming removed 3 bases from V and 7 bases from J; junction bases left unmatched: 2. The CDR3 loop spans 13 amino acids. Per the germline V gene, CDR1 is ENHRY and CDR2 is SYGVKD.

This sequence joins TRBV28 and TRBJ1-1; possibly TRBD1 for D (5 bases). CDR1 MDHEN and CDR2 SYDVKM come from the germline V gene. Trimming pared 9 bases from V and 6 bases from J, leaving 11 bases between. This CDR3 is built from 11 residues. CDR3 DNA: TGTGCCAGTACAGGTCGGTCTGAAGCTTTCTTT. This sequence encodes CASTGRSEAFF.

The gene calls are TRBV7-9 and TRBJ1-2, with a possible D match to TRBD1 (5 bases). The CDR3 spans 15 residues. V was pared by 7 bases and J by 7 bases, with 22 bases between. The germline CDR1 and CDR2 sequences are SEHNR and FQNEAQ (reference sequence). The CDR3 reads CASKKLEQGIAGYTF. The CDR3 region has the DNA TGTGCCAGCAAAAAACTCGAGCAGGGCATAGCTGGCTACACCTTC.

A single count supports this clone. The chain joins TRBV7-3 to TRBJ2-1, with 9 bases that match TRBD2. The CDR3 extends over 16 amino acids. The J segment lost 4 bases and the V segment lost 5 bases, leaving 9 bases of the junction unmatched. Per germline, CDR1 SGHTA and CDR2 FQGTGA. In DNA, the CDR3 is TGTGCCAGCAGCCCCCAGGGACTAGCCTATTACAATGAGCAGTTCTTC. As protein: CASSPQGLAYYNEQFF.

V and J are TRBV19 and TRBJ1-6; weak D call: TRBD1 (6 bases). The V and J ends lost 7 bases and 5 bases respectively, with 9 bases between them. CDR3 length: 13 amino acids. Per germline, CDR1 LNHDA and CDR2 SQIVND (reference sequence). The CDR3 DNA sequence: TGTGCCAGTAAGGACAGACATAATTCACCCCTCCACTTT. It encodes CASKDRHNSPLHF.

This clone has a handful of counts. The CDR3 nucleotides are TGTGCCAGCAGTCGCGGGAACTCCCCAACCTACGAGCAGTACTTC. It specifies CASSRGNSPTYEQYF. The genes are TRBV6-1 and TRBJ2-7, with D possibly being TRBD2 (6 bases). This CDR3 region has 15 residues. Germline V gives CDR1 MNHNS, CDR2 SASEGT. V lost 5 bases and J 2 bases, leaving 16 bases between the germline ends.

This chain joins TRBV2 and TRBJ1-4; TRBD1 is a possible D gene (5 bases). The CDR3 contains 14 residues. V was trimmed by 2 bases and J by 8 bases, leaving 12 bases between them. Germline CDR1 reads SNHLY; CDR2 reads FYNNEI. The CDR3 spells CASSEPRVREKLFF. CDR3 coding DNA: TGTGCCAGCAGTGAACCCAGGGTGCGGGAAAAACTGTTTTTT.

The gene calls are TRBV18 and TRBJ2-4; TRBD1 might be the D (5 bases). The V and J ends lost 3 bases and 1 base respectively, with 10 bases between them. This CDR3 is 15 amino acids long. Per germline, CDR1 KGHSH and CDR2 LQKENI. Here the CDR3 DNA reads TGTGCCAGCTCACCTGTCCCAGGGGCCAAAAACATTCAGTACTTC. Protein sequence: CASSPVPGAKNIQYF. The complete variable domain, with remaining parts taken from reference TRBV18 and TRBJ2-4, reads NAGVMQNPRHLVRRRGQEARLRCSPMKGHSHVYWYRQLPEEGLKFMVYLQKENIIDESGMPKERFSAEFPKEGPSILRIQQVVRGDSAAYFCASSPVPGAKNIQYFGAGTRLSVL.

The rearrangement uses TRBV10-3 and TRBJ2-1; D ambiguous. CDR1 and CDR2 (germline): ENHRY, SYGVKD. Trimming stripped 5 bases from V and 7 bases from J, with 6 bases between. This CDR3 has 11 amino acids. In DNA, the CDR3 is TGTGCCATCAGTATAGCTAATGAGCAGTTCTTC. Translated, it gives CAISIANEQFF.

J is TRBJ2-7 and V is TRBV5-1; D perhaps matches TRBD2 (5 bases). CDR3 size: 14 residues. Trimming left V 4 bases short and J 2 bases short, with 13 bases between. Germline-derived CDR1 and CDR2 are SGHRS and YFSETQ. In DNA, the CDR3 is TGCGCCAGCAGCCATGCCCCCGGGACCTACGAGCAGTACTTC. It specifies CASSHAPGTYEQYF.

This sequence joins TRBV27 and TRBJ1-1, with TRBD1 identical over 11 bases. CDR1 is MNHEY and CDR2 is SMNVEV in the germline V gene (reference sequence). V lost 2 bases, J lost 0 bases, and 5 bases stayed unmatched. The CDR3 is 17 residues long. This CDR3 reads CASSLIGTGGLNTEAFF. CDR3 nucleotide sequence: TGTGCCAGCAGTTTAATCGGGACAGGGGGGTTGAACACTGAAGCTTTCTTT.

This chain joins TRBV5-6 and TRBJ2-1, with 12 bases lining up with TRBD2. CDR3 size: 17 residues. Per germline, CDR1 SGHDT and CDR2 YYEEEE. J was trimmed by 7 bases and V by 4 bases; bases with no gene match: 12. The chain's CDR3 is CASSTRRLAGVGNEQFF. The CDR3 DNA reads TGTGCCAGCAGCACAAGAAGACTAGCGGGGGTGGGGAATGAGCAGTTCTTC.

This clone was recorded many times. The gene calls are TRBV4-1 and TRBJ1-3; D unresolved. V gave up 4 bases and J gave up 4 bases, with 8 bases separating them. Germline V gives CDR1 MGHRA, CDR2 YSYEKL. The CDR3 sequence is 13 residues long. In DNA form, the CDR3 reads TGCGCCAGCAGCCCCTACGCGGGAAACACCATATATTTT. Amino acid sequence: CASSPYAGNTIYF.

This chain connects TRBV7-2 to TRBJ1-1, with TRBD1 matching 7 bases. This CDR3 contains 15 residues. V trimming: 6 bases; J trimming: 0 bases; junction bases outside the gene matches: 7. Per the germline V gene, CDR1 is SGHTA and CDR2 is FQGNSA. CDR3: CASSSQGGVNTEAFF. CDR3 bases: TGTGCCAGCAGTTCCCAGGGGGGAGTGAACACTGAAGCTTTCTTT.

This chain uses TRBV28 with TRBJ1-1, with D perhaps matching TRBD1 (6 bases). Germline CDR1 reads MDHEN; CDR2 reads SYDVKM. The V gene lost 6 bases and the J gene lost 2 bases, with 13 bases spanning the gap. This CDR3 comprises 14 residues. CDR3 amino acids: CASRSTGSNTEAFF. The CDR3 DNA reads as TGTGCCAGCAGGTCAACAGGGAGCAACACTGAAGCTTTCTTT.

The gene calls are TRBV6-5 and TRBJ1-5; no firm D call. The CDR3 is made up of 14 amino acids. The V end lost 2 bases, the J end lost 3 bases, and 8 bases lay between the germline ends. Looked up from germline, CDR1 is MNHEY and CDR2 is SVGAGI. Here the CDR3 DNA reads TGTGCCAGCAGTTACGGCCGGGACAATCAGCCCCAGCATTTT. It translates to CASSYGRDNQPQHF.

As to this clone: The junction does not match germline at one end; this may be a read error. CDR3 loop: CSASNQEIQYF. The CDR3 DNA follows: TGCAGTGCTAGCAATCAAGAGATCCAGTACTTC. The J gene is TRBJ2-5, the V gene TRBV20-1; D remains unclear. Germline loops: CDR1 DFQATT, CDR2 SNEGSKA (reference sequence). The CDR3 is 11 residues long.

The V and J genes are TRBV6-5 and TRBJ1-2, with D unresolved. The CDR3 spans 15 residues. The ends were cut back, 6 bases at V and 5 bases at J, with 19 bases in the middle. CDR1 MNHEY and CDR2 SVGAGI come from the germline V gene. The CDR3, as DNA: TGTGCCAGCAGACCCAAAATGGGAGGGCTGTATGGCTACACCTTC. Its translation: CASRPKMGGLYGYTF.